The clone carrying this T cell receptor beta chain has a count of ten or more. The target antigen is unknown. These data originate in a study of T cell repertoires in cytomegalovirus infection. Study-wide background: An indication of both CMV infection and matching HLA type came from public TCR beta signatures.

Study outcomes and limitations: The cumulative frequency of public TCR beta families distinguished individuals who carried CMV together with the relevant HLA. What dominated the ex vivo response were HLA-C-restricted CMV-specific TCR beta clonotypes.

One entry per CDR3 protein results from TCRdb running MiXCR on the reads. The sample has 290,000 or so distinct CDR3 sequences, around 10% seen once. V shed 7 bases and J shed 3 bases, with 8 bases lying between them. This CDR3 has 12 amino acids. This chain connects TRBV12-3 or TRBV12-4 to TRBJ2-3, with D perhaps matching TRBD1 or TRBD2 (5 bases each). The TCR was taken from a human donor in good health (CMV status not recorded). Some clones in this sample may be carry-over from other donors' samples. Specimen: PBMCs. The CDR3 bases are TGTGCCAGCAACTGGGGGACAGATACGCAGTATTTT. Its translation is CASNWGTDTQYF.